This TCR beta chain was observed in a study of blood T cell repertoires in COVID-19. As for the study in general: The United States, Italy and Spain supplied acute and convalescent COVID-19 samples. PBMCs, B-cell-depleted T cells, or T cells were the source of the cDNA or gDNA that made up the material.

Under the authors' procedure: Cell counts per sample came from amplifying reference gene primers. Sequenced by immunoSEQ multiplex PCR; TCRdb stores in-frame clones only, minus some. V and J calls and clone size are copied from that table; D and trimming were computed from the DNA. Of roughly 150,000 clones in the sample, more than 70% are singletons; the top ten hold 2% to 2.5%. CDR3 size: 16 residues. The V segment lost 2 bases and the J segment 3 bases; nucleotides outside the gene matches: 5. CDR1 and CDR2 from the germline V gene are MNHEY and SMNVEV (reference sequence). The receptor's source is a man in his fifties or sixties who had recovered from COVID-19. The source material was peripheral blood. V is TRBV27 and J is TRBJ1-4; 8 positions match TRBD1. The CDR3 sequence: CASSLGQGSSNEKLFF. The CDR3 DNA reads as TGTGCCAGCAGTTTAGGACAGGGTTCTTCTAATGAAAAACTGTTTTTT.